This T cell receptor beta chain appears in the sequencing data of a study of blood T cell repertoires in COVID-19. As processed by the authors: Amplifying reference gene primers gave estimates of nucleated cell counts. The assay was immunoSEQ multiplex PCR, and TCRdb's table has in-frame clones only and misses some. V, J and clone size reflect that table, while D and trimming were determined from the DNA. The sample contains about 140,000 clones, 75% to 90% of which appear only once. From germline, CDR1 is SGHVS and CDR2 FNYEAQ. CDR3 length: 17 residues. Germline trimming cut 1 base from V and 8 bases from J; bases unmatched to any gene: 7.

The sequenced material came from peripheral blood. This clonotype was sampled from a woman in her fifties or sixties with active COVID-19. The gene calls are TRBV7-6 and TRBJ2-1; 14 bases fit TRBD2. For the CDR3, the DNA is TGTGCCAGCAGCTTAGACGGGACTAGCGGGAGTCTGGATGAGCAGTTCTTC. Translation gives CASSLDGTSGSLDEQFF.